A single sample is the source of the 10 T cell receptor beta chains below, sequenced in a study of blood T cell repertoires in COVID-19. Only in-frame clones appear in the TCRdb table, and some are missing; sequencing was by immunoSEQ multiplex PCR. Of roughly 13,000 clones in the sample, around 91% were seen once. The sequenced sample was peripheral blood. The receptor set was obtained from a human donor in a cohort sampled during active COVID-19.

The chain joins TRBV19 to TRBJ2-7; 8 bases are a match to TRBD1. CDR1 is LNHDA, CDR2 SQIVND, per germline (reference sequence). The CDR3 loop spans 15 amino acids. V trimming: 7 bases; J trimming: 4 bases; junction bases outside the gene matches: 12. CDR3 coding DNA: TGTGCCAGTACCCCGACAGGGGTAGCGAAATACGAGCAGTACTTC. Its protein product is CASTPTGVAKYEQYF.

The CDR3 loop is CASSIELGDTEAFF. In DNA, the CDR3 is TGTGCCAGTAGTATAGAGTTAGGGGACACTGAAGCTTTCTTT. The chain is built from TRBV19 and TRBJ1-1; TRBD1 might be the D (5 bases). The V end lost 0 bases, the J end lost 3 bases, and 8 bases lay between the germline ends. This CDR3 is 14 amino acids long. Germline V gives CDR1 LNHDA, CDR2 SQIVND (reference sequence).

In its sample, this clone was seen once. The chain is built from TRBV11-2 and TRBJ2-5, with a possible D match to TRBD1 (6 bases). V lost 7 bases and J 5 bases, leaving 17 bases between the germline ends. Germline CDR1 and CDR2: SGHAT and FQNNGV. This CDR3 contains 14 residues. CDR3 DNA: TGTGCCAGCACCGCGACAGGTGGAAGGGAGACCCAGTACTTC. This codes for CASTATGGRETQYF.

CDR3 nucleotides: TGTGCCAGCAGTTTGGATTCGGCCGGGAACTACAATGAGCAGTTCTTC. Translating gives CASSLDSAGNYNEQFF. J is TRBJ2-1 and V is TRBV28; tentative D call: TRBD2 (5 bases). Trimming removed 3 bases from V and 3 bases from J, with 15 bases in between. This CDR3 region has 16 residues. Germline V gene data show CDR1 as MDHEN and CDR2 as SYDVKM. The full variable domain, with the rest looked up from reference TRBV28 and TRBJ2-1, is DVKVTQSSRYLVKRTGEKVFLECVQDMDHENMFWYRQDPGLGLRLIYFSYDVKMKEKGDIPEGYSVSREKKERFSLILESASTNQTSMYLCASSLDSAGNYNEQFFGPGTRLTVL.

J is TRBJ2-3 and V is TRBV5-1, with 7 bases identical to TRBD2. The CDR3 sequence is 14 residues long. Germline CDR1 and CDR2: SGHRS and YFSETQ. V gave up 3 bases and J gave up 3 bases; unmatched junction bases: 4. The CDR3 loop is CASSSNSGTDTQYF. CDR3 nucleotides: TGCGCCAGCAGCTCGAATAGCGGGACAGATACGCAGTATTTT.

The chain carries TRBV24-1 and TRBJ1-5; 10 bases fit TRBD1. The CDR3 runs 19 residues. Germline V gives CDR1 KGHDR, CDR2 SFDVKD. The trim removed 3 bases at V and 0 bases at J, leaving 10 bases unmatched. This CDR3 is CATSDEGQGVRYSNQPQHF. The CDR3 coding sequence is TGTGCCACCAGTGATGAAGGACAGGGGGTTCGCTATAGCAATCAGCCCCAGCATTTT.

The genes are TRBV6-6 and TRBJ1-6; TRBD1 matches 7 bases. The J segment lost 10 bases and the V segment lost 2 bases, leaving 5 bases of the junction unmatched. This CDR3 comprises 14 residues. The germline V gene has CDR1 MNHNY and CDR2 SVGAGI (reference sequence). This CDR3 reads CASSYIGGESPLHF. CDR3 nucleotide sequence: TGTGCCAGCAGTTACATAGGGGGCGAATCACCCCTCCACTTT.

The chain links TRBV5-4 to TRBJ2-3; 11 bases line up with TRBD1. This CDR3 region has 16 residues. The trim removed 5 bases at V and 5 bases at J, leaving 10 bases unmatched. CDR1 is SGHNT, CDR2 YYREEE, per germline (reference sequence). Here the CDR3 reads CASSIGEDRGQDTQYF. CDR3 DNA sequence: TGTGCCAGCAGTATAGGAGAGGACAGGGGGCAAGATACGCAGTATTTT.

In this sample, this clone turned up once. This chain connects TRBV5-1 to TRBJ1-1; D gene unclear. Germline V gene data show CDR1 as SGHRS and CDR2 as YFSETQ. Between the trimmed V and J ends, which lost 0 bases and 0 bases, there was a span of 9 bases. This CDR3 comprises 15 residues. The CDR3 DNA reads TGCGCCAGCAGCTTGGTGGGCACAGTGAACACTGAAGCTTTCTTT. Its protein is CASSLVGTVNTEAFF.

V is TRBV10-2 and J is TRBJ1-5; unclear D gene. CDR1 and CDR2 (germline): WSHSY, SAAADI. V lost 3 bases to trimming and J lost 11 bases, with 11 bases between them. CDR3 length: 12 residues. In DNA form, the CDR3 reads TGCGCCAGCAGTGAATCCACCCAGGCCCAGCATTTT. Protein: CASSESTQAQHF.